These T cell receptor beta chains were read from a single sample in a study of shared clonotypes between healthy human individuals. Assay: immunoSEQ multiplex PCR; the TCRdb copy retains only in-frame clones and omits some. The profile covers over 700,000 clones, with over 60% appearing a single time and less than 2% taken by the ten largest. The sequenced material came from memory CD4+ T cells sorted from blood. The source is a woman under 40 in good health. CDR3s include the opening cysteine and the closing phenylalanine or tryptophan. Fields, in order: D gene, clone size, V gene, J gene, CDR3 protein, CDR3 DNA. D genes are given only for firm matches. Size tells how often a clone was seen (once, few, many) or the class of an expanded clone, and some rows leave it out.

.,.,TRBV2,TRBJ1-5,CASRKRGSNQPQHF,TGTGCCAGCCGTAAGCGGGGAAGCAATCAGCCCCAGCATTTT
.,.,TRBV7-7,TRBJ2-5,CASSANPSGGGETQYF,TGTGCCAGCAGCGCGAACCCGAGCGGTGGTGGTGAGACCCAGTACTTC
.,.,TRBV7-2,TRBJ2-1,CASSPLWGEQFF,TGTGCCAGCAGCCCCCTCTGGGGTGAGCAGTTCTTC
.,.,TRBV6-1,TRBJ2-1,CASSGRIYNEQFF,TGTGCTTCGTCGGGACGGATCTACAATGAGCAGTTCTTC
.,once,TRBV29-1,TRBJ2-2,CSASEVGELFF,TGCAGCGCCTCCGAGGTCGGGGAGCTGTTTTTT
TRBD2,.,TRBV5-5,TRBJ2-3,CASSFRLAADTQYF,TGTGCCAGCAGCTTCCGACTAGCGGCAGATACGCAGTATTTT
TRBD1,.,TRBV2,TRBJ2-7,CASRTDRDEQYF,TGTGCCAGCAGGACGGACAGGGACGAGCAGTACTTC
.,.,TRBV5-1,TRBJ2-5,CASSTPAGTSFQETQYF,TGCGCCAGCAGCACTCCAGCGGGCACGAGCTTCCAAGAGACCCAGTACTTC
.,.,TRBV28,TRBJ2-5,CASSFLETQYF,TGTGCCAGCAGTTTCCTCGAGACCCAGTACTTC
TRBD2,.,TRBV7-9,TRBJ2-7,CASSFLAVSTYEQYF,TGTGCCAGCAGCTTTCTAGCGGTCTCCACCTACGAGCAGTACTTC
.,.,TRBV18,TRBJ2-3,CASSPAGTRGTQYF,TGTGCCAGCTCACCAGCCGGAACACGAGGTACGCAGTATTTT
.,.,TRBV7-2,TRBJ1-4,CASSDHRAEKLFF,TGTGCCAGCAGCGACCACAGGGCTGAAAAACTGTTTTTT
.,.,TRBV5-5,TRBJ1-4,CASSLHGSGVAEKLFF,TGTGCCAGCAGCCTGCATGGGTCGGGGGTCGCTGAAAAACTGTTTTTT
.,.,TRBV21-1,TRBJ2-3,CASSGGGDTQYF,TGTGCCAGCAGCGGGGGGGGCGATACGCAGTATTTT
TRBD1,.,TRBV7-9,TRBJ2-1,CAIQTGGNEQFF,TGTGCCATCCAGACAGGGGGAAATGAGCAGTTCTTC
.,.,TRBV10-2,TRBJ2-5,CASKLGSTQTQYF,TGCGCCAGCAAATTGGGGAGTACGCAGACCCAGTACTTC
.,.,TRBV5-1,TRBJ1-5,CASSPDGGLEPQHF,TGCGCCAGCAGCCCTGACGGGGGGCTAGAGCCCCAGCATTTT
TRBD2,.,TRBV4-2,TRBJ2-1,CASSMAGGTADEQFF,TGTGCCAGCAGCATGGCGGGAGGGACGGCCGATGAGCAGTTCTTC
.,.,TRBV30,TRBJ2-7,CAWSVQGYEQYF,TGTGCCTGGAGTGTACAGGGCTACGAGCAGTACTTC
.,.,TRBV6-1,TRBJ1-3,CASSDVGLNTIYF,TGTGCCAGCAGTGATGTCGGTCTAAACACCATATATTTT
.,few,TRBV5-6,TRBJ1-4,CASSLYGIATNEKLFF,TGTGCCAGCAGCTTGTACGGGATTGCAACTAATGAAAAACTGTTTTTT
.,.,TRBV29-1,TRBJ1-2,CSVDAGAPARTF,TGCAGCGTTGATGCAGGGGCGCCGGCTAGGACCTTC
.,.,TRBV6-6,TRBJ1-1,CASKKTQEEGAFF,TGTGCCAGCAAAAAGACACAGGAGGAAGGGGCTTTCTTT
.,.,TRBV7-9,TRBJ2-2,CASRLDPTGELFF,TGTGCCAGCCGCTTAGATCCCACCGGGGAGCTGTTTTTT
TRBD1,.,TRBV4-1,TRBJ1-1,CASSRRTGDTEAFF,TGCGCCAGCAGCCGCCGGACAGGAGACACTGAAGCTTTCTTT
.,.,TRBV7-6,TRBJ1-3,CASSLGPGSFSGNTIYF,TGTGCCAGCAGCTTAGGCCCTGGGAGTTTCTCTGGAAACACCATATATTTT
TRBD1,.,TRBV29-1,TRBJ1-2,CSVGDSSEDYGYTF,TGCAGCGTTGGGGACAGCTCGGAGGACTATGGCTACACCTTC
.,.,TRBV10-3,TRBJ2-7,CAIRTTETYEQYF,TGTGCCATCAGGACGACCGAGACCTACGAGCAGTACTTC
.,few,TRBV9,TRBJ2-2,CASSVQGLELFF,TGTGCCAGCAGCGTTCAGGGACTCGAGCTGTTTTTT